In this sample, the clone carrying this TCR beta chain turned up a few times. The PCR had 60 Vbeta and 13 Jbeta primers. Libraries were prepared by immunoSEQ multiplex PCR; TCRdb keeps only in-frame clonotypes and omits some of them. This table has 140,000 to 150,000 clones, over 70% appearing once. This record comes from a study of cytomegalovirus exposure and HLA in healthy donors. Donors consisted of healthy bone marrow donors. Donors counted as nominally healthy when sampled, yet unrecorded immune exposures were likely. Germline V gives CDR1 LNHDA, CDR2 SQIVND (reference sequence). The CDR3 spans 13 residues. Trimming removed 5 bases at V and 5 bases at J, with 10 bases between.

The V gene is TRBV19, the J gene TRBJ1-5; D call uncertain. Specimen: PBMCs. The clonotype comes from a man in his forties in good health and CMV-seronegative. CDR3 nucleotides: TGTGCCAGTAGTCTGCGGGTTGATCAGCCCCAGCATTTT. It codes for CASSLRVDQPQHF.